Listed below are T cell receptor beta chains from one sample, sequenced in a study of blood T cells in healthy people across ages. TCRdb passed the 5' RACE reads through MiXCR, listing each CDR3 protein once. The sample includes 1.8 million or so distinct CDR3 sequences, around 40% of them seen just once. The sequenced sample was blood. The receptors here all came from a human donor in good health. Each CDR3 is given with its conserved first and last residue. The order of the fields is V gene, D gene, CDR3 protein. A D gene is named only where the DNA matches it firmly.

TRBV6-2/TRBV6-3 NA CASRKKMLSNQPQHF
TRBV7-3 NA CTSSLTAGFGKNIQYF
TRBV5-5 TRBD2 CASSPEGLADYNEQFF
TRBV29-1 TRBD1 CSVETGGYTYGYTF
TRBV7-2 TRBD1 CASSLRLTGDHEQFF
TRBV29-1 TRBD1 CSALGQGRLSYEQYF
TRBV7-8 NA CASSAPGHPNTEAFF
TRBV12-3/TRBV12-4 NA CASTLGTARSYGYTF
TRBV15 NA CATSRDSPGQGIHEQYF
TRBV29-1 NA CSVDLGFNQPQHF
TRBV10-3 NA CAIAANNEQFF
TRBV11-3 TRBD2 CASSRGTSGGDDTQYF
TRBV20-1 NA CSVAWGVGYGYTF
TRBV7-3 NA CASSLRGVDATEAFF
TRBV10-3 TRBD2 CAISETSGVGDTQYF
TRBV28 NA CASSPDSLNTEAFF
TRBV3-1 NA CASSQDTSSYNEQFF
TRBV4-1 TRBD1 CASSQYLGQGRETQYF
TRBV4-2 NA CASSHPIGAGAPYEQYF
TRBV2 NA CASEGTGSYNEQFF
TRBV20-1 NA CSARHDEQFF
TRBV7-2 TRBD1 CASSLGDRGLAQYF
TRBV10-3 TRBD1 CAIRGTGQETQYF
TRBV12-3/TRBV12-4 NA CASTSGSNYGYTF
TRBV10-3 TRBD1 CAITEGQGDNYEQYF
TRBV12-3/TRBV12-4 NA CASSSSVGLYNEQFF
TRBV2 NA CASRSTGTGGYTF
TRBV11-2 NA CASSSTGFRPLVTQYF
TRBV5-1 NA CASSPRALGYGYTF
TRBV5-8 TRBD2 CASSGGFGGANRNIQYF
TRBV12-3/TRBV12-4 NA CASSLLSGSIVQFF
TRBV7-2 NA CASSLQTEGTDEKLFF
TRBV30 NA CAWRQLNLAAWRSRSYNSPLHF
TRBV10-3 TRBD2 CAIGLAGGPRAGELFF
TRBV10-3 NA CAISSLGGAGNNEQYF
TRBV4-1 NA CASSQPGRGTYNEQFF
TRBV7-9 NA CASSFLEGYTF
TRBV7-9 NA CASSSPGRGRANVLTF
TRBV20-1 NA CSASTGYHQETQYF
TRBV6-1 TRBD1 CASSVSSGQGYYNEQFF